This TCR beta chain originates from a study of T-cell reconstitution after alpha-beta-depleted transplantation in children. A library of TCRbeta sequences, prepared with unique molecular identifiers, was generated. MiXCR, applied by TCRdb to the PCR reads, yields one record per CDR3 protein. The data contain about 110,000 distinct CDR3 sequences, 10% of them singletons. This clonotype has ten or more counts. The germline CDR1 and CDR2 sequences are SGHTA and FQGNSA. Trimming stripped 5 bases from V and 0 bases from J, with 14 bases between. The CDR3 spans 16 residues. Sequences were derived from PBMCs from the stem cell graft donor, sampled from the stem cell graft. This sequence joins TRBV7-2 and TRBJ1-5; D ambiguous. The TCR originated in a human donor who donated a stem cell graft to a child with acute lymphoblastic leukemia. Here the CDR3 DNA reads TGTGCCAGCAGCCGTAGTGGGGTGATTAGCAATCAGCCCCAGCATTTT. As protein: CASSRSGVISNQPQHF.